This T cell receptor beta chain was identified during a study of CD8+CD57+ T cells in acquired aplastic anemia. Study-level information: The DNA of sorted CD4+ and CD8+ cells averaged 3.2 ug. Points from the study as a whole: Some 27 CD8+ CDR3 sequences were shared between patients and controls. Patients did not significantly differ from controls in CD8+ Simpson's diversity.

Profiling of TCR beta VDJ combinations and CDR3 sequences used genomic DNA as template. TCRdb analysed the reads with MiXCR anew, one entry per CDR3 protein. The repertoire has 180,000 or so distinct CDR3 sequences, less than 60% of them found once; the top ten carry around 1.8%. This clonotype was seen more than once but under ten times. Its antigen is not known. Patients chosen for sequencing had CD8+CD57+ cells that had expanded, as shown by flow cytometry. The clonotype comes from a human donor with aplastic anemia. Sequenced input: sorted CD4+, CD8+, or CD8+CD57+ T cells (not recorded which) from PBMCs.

The CDR3 nucleotides read TGTGCCAGCAGCGTAGAGAGCGCTGATTCACCCCTCCACTTT. As protein: CASSVESADSPLHF. This chain joins TRBV9 and TRBJ1-6; D call uncertain. Germline V gene lookup returns CDR1 SGDLS and CDR2 YYNGEE. The CDR3 loop spans 14 amino acids. V lost 0 bases, J lost 8 bases, and 9 bases lay in between.